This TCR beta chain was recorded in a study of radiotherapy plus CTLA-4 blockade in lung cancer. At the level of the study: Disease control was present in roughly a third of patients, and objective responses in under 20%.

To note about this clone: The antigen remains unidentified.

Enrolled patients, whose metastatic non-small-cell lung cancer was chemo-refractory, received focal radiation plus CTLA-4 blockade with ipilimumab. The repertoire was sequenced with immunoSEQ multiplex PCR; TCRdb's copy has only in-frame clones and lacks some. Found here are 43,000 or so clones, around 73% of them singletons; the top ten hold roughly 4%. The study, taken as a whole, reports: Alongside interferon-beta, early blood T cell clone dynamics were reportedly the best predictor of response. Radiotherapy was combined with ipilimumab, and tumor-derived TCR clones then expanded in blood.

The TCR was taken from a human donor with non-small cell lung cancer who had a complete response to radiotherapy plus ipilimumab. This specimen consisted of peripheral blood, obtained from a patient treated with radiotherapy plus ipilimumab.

DNA of the CDR3: TGTGCCAGCAGCCGAGACGATAGGGGAAAACTGTTTTTT. It encodes CASSRDDRGKLFF. The V and J genes are TRBV5-5 and TRBJ1-4; tentatively, D is TRBD1 (5 bases). The CDR3 is 13 amino acids. CDR1 SGHKS and CDR2 YYEKEE come from the germline V gene (reference sequence). Trimming stripped 4 bases from V and 10 bases from J, with 14 bases between.